Listed here are 23 T cell receptor beta chains from one sample, sequenced in a study of cytomegalovirus exposure and HLA in healthy donors. The repertoire was sequenced with immunoSEQ multiplex PCR; TCRdb's copy has only in-frame clones and lacks some. The table lists 130,000 to 150,000 clones, 84% of them singletons. Sequenced material: PBMCs. Receptors were obtained from a woman under 40 in good health and CMV-seronegative.

The V and J genes are TRBV7-2 and TRBJ1-3; 10 bases map to TRBD1. The CDR3 runs 17 residues. Germline trimming cut 6 bases from V and 1 base from J; bases unmatched to any gene: 9. Germline-derived CDR1 and CDR2 are SGHTA and FQGNSA. The CDR3 nucleotides are TGTGCCAGCAGGCCACCGGGACAGGGGCTGTCTGGAAACACCATATATTTT. Amino acids: CASRPPGQGLSGNTIYF.

The chain employs TRBV7-9 and TRBJ1-1, with 9 bases that match TRBD1. The CDR3 is 15 amino acids. J lost 4 bases, V lost 0 bases, and 3 bases had no gene match. Germline V CDR1 and CDR2: SEHNR, FQNEAQ (reference sequence). CDR3 DNA sequence: TGTGCCAGCAGCTTAGCCCGGGACAGGGTCACTGAAGCTTTCTTT. This codes for CASSLARDRVTEAFF.

The V call is TRBV29-1, the J call TRBJ2-5, with 8 bases lining up with TRBD2. The V and J ends lost 6 bases and 4 bases, in that order; junction bases with no gene match: 10. Germline-derived CDR1 and CDR2 are SQVTM and ANQGSEA. CDR3 length: 14 amino acids. CDR3 amino acids: CSVRRRGAGETQYF. Written as DNA, the CDR3 is TGCAGCGTCCGTCGGCGGGGGGCCGGAGAGACCCAGTACTTC. Variable domain in full (rest from reference TRBV29-1 and TRBJ2-5): SAVISQKPSRDICQRGTSLTIQCQVDSQVTMMFWYRQQPGQSLTLIATANQGSEATYESGFVIDKFPISRPNLTFSTLTVSNMSPEDSSIYLCSVRRRGAGETQYFGPGTRLLVL.

V usage is TRBV28 and J usage is TRBJ1-6; TRBD1 is a possible D gene (5 bases). The germline V gene encodes CDR1 MDHEN and CDR2 SYDVKM. The ends were cut back, 6 bases at V and 9 bases at J, with 15 bases in the middle. This CDR3 is built from 14 residues. The CDR3 is CASRRQTLLSPLHF. For the CDR3, the DNA is TGTGCCAGCAGACGACAGACATTGCTTTCACCCCTCCACTTT.

This clone was observed a single time. This sequence joins TRBV7-2 and TRBJ1-6; possibly TRBD1 for D (5 bases). The CDR3 length is 15 residues. The germline gives CDR1 SGHTA, CDR2 FQGNSA. V gave up 5 bases and J gave up 9 bases, with 17 bases separating them. The DNA for the CDR3 is TGTGCCAGCAGCCTCAATTGGGGCGGGGTTTCACCCCTCCACTTT. Its translation is CASSLNWGGVSPLHF.

This chain links TRBV9 with TRBJ2-5; weak D call: TRBD2 (6 bases). Looked up from germline, CDR1 is SGDLS and CDR2 is YYNGEE. V dropped 4 bases and J dropped 9 bases, with 10 bases sitting between them. The CDR3 is 11 residues long. The CDR3 nucleotides read TGTGCCAGCAGCACCACGGGGGCCCAGTACTTC. Translated, it gives CASSTTGAQYF.

The chain is built from TRBV28 and TRBJ2-6, with D tentatively TRBD1 (5 bases). Trimming removed 3 bases at V and 0 bases at J, with 6 bases between. Germline CDR1 and CDR2: MDHEN and SYDVKM. The CDR3 runs to 15 residues. The CDR3 nucleotides are TGTGCCAGCAGTTTTACAGGCTCTGGGGCCAACGTCCTGACTTTC. Its protein product is CASSFTGSGANVLTF.

This chain connects TRBV2 to TRBJ1-3; no firm D call. V was pared by 3 bases and J by 5 bases, with 14 bases between. This CDR3 spans 15 amino acids. Germline loops: CDR1 SNHLY, CDR2 FYNNEI. The chain's CDR3 is CASSEIRFFRNTIYF. The CDR3 DNA is TGTGCCAGCAGTGAGATACGGTTTTTTAGAAACACCATATATTTT.

The rearrangement links TRBV5-8 to TRBJ1-1, with 8 bases aligning to TRBD1. The CDR3 has 15 residues. Germline V lookup: CDR1 SGHTS, CDR2 YDEGEE. V was clipped by 7 bases and J by 0 bases; unmatched bases: 8. The CDR3 nucleotides read TGTGCCAGCCGGACAGGGATGGCCATGAACACTGAAGCTTTCTTT. It codes for CASRTGMAMNTEAFF.

The chain carries TRBV27 and TRBJ2-7; 13 nucleotides line up with TRBD2. The CDR3 covers 17 residues. The trim removed 5 bases at V and 1 base at J, leaving 8 bases unmatched. Germline V lookup: CDR1 MNHEY, CDR2 SMNVEV (reference sequence). The CDR3 region is CASSLGRTSGGSYEQYF. The CDR3 nucleotides read TGTGCCAGCAGTCTCGGGAGGACTAGCGGGGGATCCTACGAGCAGTACTTC.

The chain joins TRBV10-2 to TRBJ1-2, with unresolved D. The CDR3 covers 14 residues. In germline, CDR1 is WSHSY, CDR2 SAAADI. V was shortened by 2 bases and J by 8 bases, with 15 bases between the two germline ends. The CDR3 DNA reads TGCGCCAGCAGTGAGACTCTGCGGGAGTGGGGCTACACCTTC. It specifies CASSETLREWGYTF.

The chain recombines TRBV11-2 with TRBJ1-1, with D possibly TRBD1 on 5 matching bases. The V end was cut by 3 bases, the J end by 2 bases, with 7 bases between. The CDR3 has 13 residues. CDR1 and CDR2 from the germline V gene are SGHAT and FQNNGV. Here the CDR3 reads CASSFQGNTEAFF. The CDR3 nucleotides read TGTGCCAGCAGCTTCCAGGGTAACACTGAAGCTTTCTTT.

The rearrangement uses TRBV6-5 and TRBJ2-2; tentatively, D is TRBD2 (7 bases). The CDR3 is 13 amino acids. Trimming stripped 8 bases from V and 4 bases from J, with 11 bases between. Germline V gives CDR1 MNHEY, CDR2 SVGAGI. The CDR3 DNA reads TGTGCCAGCCGGCGGGGGCCCACCGGGGAGCTGTTTTTT. Translating gives CASRRGPTGELFF.

The chain joins TRBV19 to TRBJ1-2, with 9 bases aligning to TRBD1. CDR1 LNHDA and CDR2 SQIVND come from the germline V gene (reference sequence). J lost 2 bases, V lost 5 bases, and 6 bases had no gene match. The CDR3 consists of 15 residues. The CDR3 bases are TGTGCCAGTAGTTCTGGGGACAGGGCAAACTATGGCTACACCTTC. It yields the protein CASSSGDRANYGYTF.

The V call is TRBV10-3, the J call TRBJ2-3, with 8 bases that match TRBD1. After removal of 5 bases from V and 3 bases from J, the junction contained 10 bases not matched to a gene. Germline values: CDR1 ENHRY, CDR2 SYGVKD. This CDR3 has 16 residues. DNA of the CDR3: TGTGCCATCAGTCGATCGGACAGGGAAGGTACAGATACGCAGTATTTT. This encodes CAISRSDREGTDTQYF.

This clone turned up a few times. This chain joins TRBV7-2 and TRBJ2-7; the match to TRBD2 covers 9 bases. CDR1 SGHTA and CDR2 FQGNSA come from the germline V gene. V trimming: 5 bases; J trimming: 9 bases; junction bases outside the gene matches: 14. The CDR3 runs to 15 residues. CDR3 sequence (DNA): TGTGCCAGCAGCCCTGGGACTAGCAGGACCCAGGGGCAGTACTTC. This encodes CASSPGTSRTQGQYF. The variable domain in full, with the rest retrieved from reference TRBV7-2 and TRBJ2-7, is GAGVSQSPSNKVTEKGKDVELRCDPISGHTALYWYRQSLGQGLEFLIYFQGNSAPDKSGLPSDRFSAERTGGSVSTLTIQRTQQEDSAVYLCASSPGTSRTQGQYFGPGTRLTVT.

This clone was counted a few times. This chain links TRBV7-9 with TRBJ1-2; D gene ambiguous. The CDR3 has 14 amino acids. Germline V gene sequence: CDR1 SEHNR, CDR2 FQNEAQ (reference sequence). The V and J ends lost 5 bases and 2 bases respectively, with 12 bases between them. The CDR3 bases are TGTGCCAGCAGCCACCCCGGGATAAACTATGGCTACACCTTC. It codes for CASSHPGINYGYTF.

V gene TRBV9 combines with J gene TRBJ2-5; D may be TRBD1 (5 bases). The CDR3 is 14 amino acids. Trimming stripped 3 bases from V and 5 bases from J, with 14 bases between. Germline V gene sequence: CDR1 SGDLS, CDR2 YYNGEE. For the CDR3, the DNA is TGTGCCAGCAGCGGATCAGGGTTTTGGGAGACCCAGTACTTC. It is translated as CASSGSGFWETQYF.

This chain links TRBV6-6 with TRBJ1-2; D not certain. The CDR3 loop spans 13 amino acids. The V gene lost 2 bases and the J gene lost 6 bases, with 10 bases spanning the gap. Germline V lookup: CDR1 MNHNY, CDR2 SVGAGI (reference sequence). CDR3 DNA: TGTGCCAGCAGTTACCGGGTTAATGATGGCTACACCTTC. Its protein product is CASSYRVNDGYTF.

The chain has TRBV6-1 and TRBJ1-4; D is ambiguous. V shed 4 bases and J shed 2 bases, with 14 bases lying between them. CDR1 MNHNS and CDR2 SASEGT come from the germline V gene. This CDR3 is 16 amino acids long. CDR3 nucleotide sequence: TGTGCCAGCAGTGGTCACAGCATCAAGACTAATGAAAAACTGTTTTTT. Translation gives CASSGHSIKTNEKLFF.

The chain combines TRBV7-9 with TRBJ2-1, with 7 nucleotides matching TRBD2. J gave up 1 base and V 5 bases, and 5 bases lay outside the gene matches. Germline V gene lookup returns CDR1 SEHNR and CDR2 FQNEAQ (reference sequence). The CDR3 has 15 amino acids. CDR3 nucleotides: TGTGCCAGCAGCCAGGAGCGGGGATCCTACAATGAGCAGTTCTTC. Residues: CASSQERGSYNEQFF. The full variable domain, its missing parts supplied by reference TRBV7-9 and TRBJ2-1, is DTGVSQNPRHKITKRGQNVTFRCDPISEHNRLYWYRQTLGQGPEFLTYFQNEAQLEKSRLLSDRFSAERPKGSFSTLEIQRTEQGDSAMYLCASSQERGSYNEQFFGPGTRLTVL.

The chain has TRBV11-3 and TRBJ2-1; maybe TRBD1 (5 bases). Trimming removed 1 base at V and 7 bases at J, with 11 bases between. The germline CDR1 and CDR2 sequences are SGHNT and YENEEA. This CDR3 spans 14 amino acids. CDR3 in amino acids: CASSLAGPWNEQFF. In DNA form, the CDR3 reads TGTGCCAGCAGCTTAGCAGGGCCGTGGAATGAGCAGTTCTTC. Full variable domain (missing parts from reference TRBV11-3 and TRBJ2-1): EAGVVQSPRYKIIEKKQPVAFWCNPISGHNTLYWYLQNLGQGPELLIRYENEEAVDDSQLPKDRFSAERLKGVDSTLKIQPAELGDSAVYLCASSLAGPWNEQFFGPGTRLTVL.

The V and J genes are TRBV29-1 and TRBJ1-1; the D gene is possibly TRBD1 (6 bases). Germline loops: CDR1 SQVTM, CDR2 ANQGSEA. The CDR3 length is 13 residues. With 7 bases removed from V and 0 bases from J, the gap between germline ends came to 12 bases. CDR3 nucleotides: TGCAGCGGGTCACAGGGAATGAACACTGAAGCTTTCTTT. This encodes CSGSQGMNTEAFF. Full variable domain (remainder filled in from reference TRBV29-1 and TRBJ1-1): SAVISQKPSRDICQRGTSLTIQCQVDSQVTMMFWYRQQPGQSLTLIATANQGSEATYESGFVIDKFPISRPNLTFSTLTVSNMSPEDSSIYLCSGSQGMNTEAFFGQGTRLTVV.